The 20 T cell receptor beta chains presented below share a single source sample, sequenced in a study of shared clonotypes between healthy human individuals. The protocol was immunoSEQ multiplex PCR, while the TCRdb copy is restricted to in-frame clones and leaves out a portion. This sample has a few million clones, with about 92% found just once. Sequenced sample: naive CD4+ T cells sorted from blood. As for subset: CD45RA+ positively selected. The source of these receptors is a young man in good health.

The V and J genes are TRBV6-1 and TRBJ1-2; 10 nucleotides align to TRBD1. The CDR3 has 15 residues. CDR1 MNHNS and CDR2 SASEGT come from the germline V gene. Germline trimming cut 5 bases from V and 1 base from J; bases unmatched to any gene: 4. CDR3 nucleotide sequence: TGTGCCAGCAGTCTCTGGGACAGGGGTAACTATGGCTACACCTTC. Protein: CASSLWDRGNYGYTF.

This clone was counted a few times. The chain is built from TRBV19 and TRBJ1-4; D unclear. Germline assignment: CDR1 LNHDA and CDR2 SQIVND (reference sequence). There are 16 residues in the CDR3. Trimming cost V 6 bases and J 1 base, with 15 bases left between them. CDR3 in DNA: TGTGCCAGTAGGGGCGGACTTACGAGAACTAATGAAAAACTGTTTTTT. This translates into CASRGGLTRTNEKLFF.

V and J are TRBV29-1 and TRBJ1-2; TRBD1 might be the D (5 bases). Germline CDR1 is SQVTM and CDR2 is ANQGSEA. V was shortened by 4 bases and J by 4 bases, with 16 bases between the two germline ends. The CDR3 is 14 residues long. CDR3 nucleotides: TGCAGCGTTGTCCCAGGGTACCTCGCCTATGGCTACACCTTC. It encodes CSVVPGYLAYGYTF.

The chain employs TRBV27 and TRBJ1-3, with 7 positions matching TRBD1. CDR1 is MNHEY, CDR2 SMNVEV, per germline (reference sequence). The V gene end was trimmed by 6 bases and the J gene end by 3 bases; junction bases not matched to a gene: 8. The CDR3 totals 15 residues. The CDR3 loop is CASRPGGTIGNTIYF. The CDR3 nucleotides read TGTGCCAGCAGACCAGGGGGTACAATTGGAAACACCATATATTTT.

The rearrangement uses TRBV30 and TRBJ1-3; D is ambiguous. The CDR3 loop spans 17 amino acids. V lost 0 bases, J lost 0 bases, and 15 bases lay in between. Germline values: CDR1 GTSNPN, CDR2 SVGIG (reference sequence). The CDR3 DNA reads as TGTGCCTGGAGTGTTTGGGCCAGCGGAAACTCTGGAAACACCATATATTTT. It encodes CAWSVWASGNSGNTIYF.

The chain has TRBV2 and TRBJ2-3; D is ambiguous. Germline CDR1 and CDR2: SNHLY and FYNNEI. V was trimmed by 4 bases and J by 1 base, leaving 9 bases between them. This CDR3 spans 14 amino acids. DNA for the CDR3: TGTGCCAGCAGTGTGGTAGGGCGCACAGATACGCAGTATTTT. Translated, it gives CASSVVGRTDTQYF.

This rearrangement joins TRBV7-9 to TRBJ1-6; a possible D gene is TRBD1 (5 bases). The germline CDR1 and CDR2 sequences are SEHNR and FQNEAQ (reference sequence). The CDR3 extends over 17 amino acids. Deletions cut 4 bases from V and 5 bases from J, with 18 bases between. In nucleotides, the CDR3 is TGTGCCAGCAGCTCTAAGGGGACCCTTGTCCATAATTCACCCCTCCACTTT. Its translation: CASSSKGTLVHNSPLHF.

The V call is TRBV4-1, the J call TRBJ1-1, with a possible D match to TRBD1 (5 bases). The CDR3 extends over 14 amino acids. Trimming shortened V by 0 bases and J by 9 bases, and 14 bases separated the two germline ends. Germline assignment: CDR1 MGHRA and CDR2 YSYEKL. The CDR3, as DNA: TGCGCCAGCAGCCAAGAAAAGGGGACCGCAAAAGCTTTCTTT. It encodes CASSQEKGTAKAFF.

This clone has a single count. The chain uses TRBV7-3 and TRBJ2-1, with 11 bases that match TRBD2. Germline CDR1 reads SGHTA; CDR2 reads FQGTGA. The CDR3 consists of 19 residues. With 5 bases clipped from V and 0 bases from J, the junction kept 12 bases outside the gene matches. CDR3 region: CASSPRQKLAGDSYNEQFF. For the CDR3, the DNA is TGTGCCAGCAGCCCTAGACAAAAACTAGCGGGGGACTCCTACAATGAGCAGTTCTTC.

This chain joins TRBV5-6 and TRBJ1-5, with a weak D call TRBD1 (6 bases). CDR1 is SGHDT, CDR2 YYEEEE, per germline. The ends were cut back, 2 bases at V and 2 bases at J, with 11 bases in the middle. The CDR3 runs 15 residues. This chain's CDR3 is CASSLRDMGNQPQHF. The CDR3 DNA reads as TGTGCCAGCAGCTTAAGGGACATGGGCAATCAGCCCCAGCATTTT.

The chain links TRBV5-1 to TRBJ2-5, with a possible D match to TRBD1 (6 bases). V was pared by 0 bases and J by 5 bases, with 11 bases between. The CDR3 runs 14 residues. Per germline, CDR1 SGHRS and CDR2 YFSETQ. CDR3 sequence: CASSLVGHEETQYF. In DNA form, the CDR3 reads TGCGCCAGCAGCTTGGTGGGACATGAGGAGACCCAGTACTTC.

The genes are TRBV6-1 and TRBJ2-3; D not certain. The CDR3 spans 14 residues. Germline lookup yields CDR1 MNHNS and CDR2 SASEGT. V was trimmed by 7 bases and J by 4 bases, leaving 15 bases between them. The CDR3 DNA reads TGTGCCAGCACCAGGAGTAGGCTGCCAGATACGCAGTATTTT. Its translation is CASTRSRLPDTQYF.

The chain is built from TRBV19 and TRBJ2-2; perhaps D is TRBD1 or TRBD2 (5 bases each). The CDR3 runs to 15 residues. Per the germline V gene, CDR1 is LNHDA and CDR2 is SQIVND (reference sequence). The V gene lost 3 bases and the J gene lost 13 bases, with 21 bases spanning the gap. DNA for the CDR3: TGTGCCAGTAGTATTTTCCGGGACCTCAGATTCGGGCTGTTTTTT. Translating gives CASSIFRDLRFGLFF.

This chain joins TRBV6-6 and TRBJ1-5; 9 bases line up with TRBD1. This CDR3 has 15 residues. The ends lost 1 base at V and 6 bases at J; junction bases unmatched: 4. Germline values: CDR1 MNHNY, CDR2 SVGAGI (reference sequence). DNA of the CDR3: TGTGCCAGCAGTTACTTCGGGGACAGGGTTCAGCCCCAGCATTTT. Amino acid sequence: CASSYFGDRVQPQHF.

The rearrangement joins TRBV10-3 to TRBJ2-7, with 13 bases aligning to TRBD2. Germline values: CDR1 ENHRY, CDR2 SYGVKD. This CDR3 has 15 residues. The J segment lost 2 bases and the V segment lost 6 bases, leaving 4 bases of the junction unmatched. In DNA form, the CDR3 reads TGTGCCATCAGAACCGGGACTAGCGGGACCTACGAGCAGTACTTC. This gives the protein CAIRTGTSGTYEQYF.

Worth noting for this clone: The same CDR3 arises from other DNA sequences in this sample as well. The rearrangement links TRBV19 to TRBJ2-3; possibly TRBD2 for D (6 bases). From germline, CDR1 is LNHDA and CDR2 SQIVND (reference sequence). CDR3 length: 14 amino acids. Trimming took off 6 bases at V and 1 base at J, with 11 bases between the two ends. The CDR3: CASRSAGGTDTQYF. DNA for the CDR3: TGTGCCAGTAGGTCAGCGGGTGGCACAGATACGCAGTATTTT.

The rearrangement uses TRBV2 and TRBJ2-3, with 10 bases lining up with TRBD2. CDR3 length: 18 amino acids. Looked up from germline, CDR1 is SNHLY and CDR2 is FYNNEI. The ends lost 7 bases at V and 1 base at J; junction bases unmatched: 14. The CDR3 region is CASIWRLAGETGTDTQYF. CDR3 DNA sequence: TGTGCCAGCATCTGGAGACTAGCGGGCGAGACTGGCACAGATACGCAGTATTTT.

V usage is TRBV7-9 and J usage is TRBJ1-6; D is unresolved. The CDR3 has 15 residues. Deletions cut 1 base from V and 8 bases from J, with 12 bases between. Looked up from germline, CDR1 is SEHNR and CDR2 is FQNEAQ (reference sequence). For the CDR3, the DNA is TGTGCCAGCAGCTTAGGACTGAATTGGGATTCACCCCTCCACTTT. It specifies CASSLGLNWDSPLHF.

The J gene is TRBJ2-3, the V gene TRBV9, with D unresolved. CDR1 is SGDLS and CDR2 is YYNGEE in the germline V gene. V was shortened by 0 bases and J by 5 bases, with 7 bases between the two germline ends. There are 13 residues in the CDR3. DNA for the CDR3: TGTGCCAGCAGCGTAGCCATGGGAGATACGCAGTATTTT. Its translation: CASSVAMGDTQYF. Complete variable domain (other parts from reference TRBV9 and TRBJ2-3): DSGVTQTPKHLITATGQRVTLRCSPRSGDLSVYWYQQSLDQGLQFLIQYYNGEERAKGNILERFSAQQFPDLHSELNLSSLELGDSALYFCASSVAMGDTQYFGPGTRLTVL.

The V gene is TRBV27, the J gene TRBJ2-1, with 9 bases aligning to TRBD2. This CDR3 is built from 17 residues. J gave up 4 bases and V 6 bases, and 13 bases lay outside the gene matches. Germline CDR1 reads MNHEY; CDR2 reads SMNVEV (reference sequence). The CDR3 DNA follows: TGTGCCAGCAGCCCTCAGGTCCTAGCGGGACCGTACAATGAGCAGTTCTTC. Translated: CASSPQVLAGPYNEQFF.